This TCR beta chain was recorded in a study of blood T cell repertoires in COVID-19. V was cut by 6 bases and J by 5 bases, with 13 bases left in between. The CDR3 has 13 residues. CDR1 and CDR2 (germline): SNHLY, FYNNEI. The method was immunoSEQ multiplex PCR; TCRdb's version includes in-frame clones alone and lacks a portion of them. The sample yields approximately 65,000 clones, 88% seen once. The sequence came from a human donor in a cohort sampled during active COVID-19. Material for sequencing was peripheral blood. The chain combines TRBV2 with TRBJ2-5, with a tentative D call TRBD1 (7 bases). The CDR3 sequence is CASRGGGVETQYF. The CDR3 DNA sequence: TGTGCCAGCAGAGGAGGGGGCGTGGAGACCCAGTACTTC.